This T cell receptor beta chain appears in the sequencing data of a study of cytomegalovirus exposure and HLA in healthy donors (TCRdb year 2017). Regarding the study in general: In an earlier analysis of roughly 500 of the donors, 276 Gb of sequence data and 117 million unique TCR beta sequences from about 179 million T cells were reported. Among the roughly 380 genotyped donors, around 81% belonged to the genetic ancestry cluster associated with self-reported Caucasian donors. All discovery cohort repertoires had been generated on a single sequencing platform. Roughly 5 DR-DQ haplotypes were treated as single units for association and clustering because of strong linkage in the cohort. Rather than using new phenotypic data, the later analysis identified candidate immune exposures from TCR beta sequences and from how often those sequences occurred across donors. A later analysis re-examined previously published TCR beta repertoires from more than 650 donors and added high-resolution HLA genotyping to investigate patterns of TCR occurrence. An earlier analysis of 500 to 750 of the donors applied high-throughput TCR beta sequencing to assess whether each TCR beta V gene segment acted as functional or pseudogenic. The T cell repertoires of 666 subjects were profiled by immunosequencing and related to cytomegalovirus serostatus. The study aimed to test whether cataloging public T cell receptors could reveal signatures of past pathogen exposure. Among around 400 genotyped donors of the cohort, an average of approximately 240,000 unique TCR beta nucleotide sequences were sequenced per donor, around a sixth of them non-productive. High-throughput TCR immunosequencing, statistical association of individual TCRs with disease status, and machine learning were combined to predict cytomegalovirus infection status. A later genetic analysis took genome-wide SNP genotypes for about three fifths of the 666 donors and used that subset as a discovery cohort. HLA typing covered class I and class II loci at four-digit resolution. Alongside the repertoire data, information on donor age, sex, ethnicity and CMV serostatus was compiled. An early release covering roughly 600 HLA-typed donors comprised about 300 gigabases of sequencing data and approximately 80 million unique TCR sequences. A separate validation cohort of approximately 130 different subjects was used in addition to the roughly 700-subject first cohort. The number of donors typed differed by locus, with roughly 629-640 for A, B, C, DRB1 and DQB1, around 500 for DQA1, under 610 for DPA1, and some 470 for DPB1. Study-wide findings and limitations: Most CMV-associated TCR beta chains appeared to be HLA-restricted in a later analysis, and the HLA associations seemed to be driven largely by CMV exposure. It was suggested by the authors that the approach could potentially be generalized to other disease states and immunological phenotypes. The sequencing pipeline was judged likely to have produced a cluster of highly shared sequence variants as a technical artifact. A total of about 180 TCR beta chains were listed by the study as associated with cytomegalovirus. The cohort was sequenced for TCR beta chains only, and without alpha or paired-chain data the features that could be detected were limited. Because HLA typing was missing for some donors at each locus, association tests included only the typed subset. When HLA alleles, especially DR and DQ, strongly co-occurred, attributing TCR associations to individual alleles was difficult. Most TCR sequences were seen in very few donors, while some public TCRs were found in many individuals. A further reported finding was that TCR beta sequences accurately predicted the HLA-A and HLA-B alleles for most subjects in the first cohort. In a later analysis, TCR association rates were found to vary across HLA loci, with the most associated TCRs seen for DRB1 alleles and the fewest for HLA-C alleles. Correlated functional status among segregating V segments might reflect linkage disequilibrium, but an unknown experimental factor could not be ruled out. In a later analysis, HLA-associated TCR beta chains showed more clonal expansion and lower generation probabilities than non-associated chains that were equally common. In both the original and validation cohorts, the classifier was reported to diagnose cytomegalovirus status with high specificity and sensitivity. According to a later analysis, parvovirus B19, influenza, CMV and Epstein-Barr virus appeared linked to several top co-occurrence clusters. An earlier analysis of 450 to 750 of the donors showed that most TCR beta V segments appeared in productive rearrangements either about 87% or about 30% of the time, which broadly matched IMGT annotations. Some IMGT-functional V segments, including TRBV6-2 and TRBV6-3, could not be told apart with the 87-base-pair reads, so those segments were excluded. In a later genetic analysis, a missense DCLRE1C variant was associated with V-gene and J-gene trimming of TCR beta chains, and the association was replicated in an independent cohort. Because counts were too low, some 17 rarely observed V segments, including chromosome 9 orphons, were excluded from the earlier analysis of 587 of the donors. Three of the identified cytomegalovirus-associated TCR beta chains were confirmed in vitro to be specific for cytomegalovirus antigens. Sequencing depth was assumed to be roughly uniform across donors in the presence/absence analyses, though that assumption may not hold. For the cohort, immune exposure information was limited to CMV serostatus. A later genetic analysis reported fewer N-insertions in productive TCRs among donors in an Asian-associated ancestry cluster than the roughly 700-donor mean. At a false discovery rate of 0.05, a later analysis linked 15,000 to 20,000 TCR beta sequences to specific HLA alleles.

The cohort consisted of 670 or so healthy bone marrow donors. All cohort members were sampled while nominally healthy, although unrecorded immune exposures were likely present. The donor was CMV seronegative and was included in the group of a few hundred seronegative cohort members. Every donor gave a peripheral blood sample, and the peripheral blood mononuclear cells from that sample were used for TCR beta sequencing. The Qiagen DNeasy Blood Extraction Kit was used to extract genomic DNA from the blood cell samples. The V end loses 1 base and the J end loses 3 bases, and a stretch of 4 bases separates them. The cysteine opens and the phenylalanine closes a CDR3 of 11 amino acids. This entry keeps only the CDR3 DNA: 33 bases, framed from base 1. The germline V gene (reference sequence) provides CDR1 DFQATT and CDR2 SNEGSKA. Turning to this clone: The antigen this receptor binds is unknown. No base-level quality is on record; no much larger clone is a single base apart. The same CDR3 can be traced to other DNA sequences in this sample.

Libraries were made using the immunoSEQ multiplex PCR assay. A mixture of 60 forward primers for TCR Vbeta segments and 13 reverse primers for TCR Jbeta segments was used in the multiplex PCR. The CDR3 region of rearranged TCR beta genes was amplified from genomic DNA with a multiplex PCR assay. The amplified TCR beta libraries were sequenced on the Illumina HiSeq System as 87-base-pair reads. As for the authors' bioinformatics: A later analysis tallied 80 million to 95 million unique TCR beta chains across the 666 repertoires, and about 10 million of those chains were shared by two or more donors. A nearest-neighbor algorithm error-corrected the raw reads and collapsed the reads into unique sequences, merging closely related sequences to remove PCR and sequencing errors. Alignment of CDR3 sequences to IMGT reference sequences was used to assign V, D and J gene segments. For a sequence to be retained, a match of at least six nucleotides was required to both a V gene segment and a J gene segment. Rearrangements were classified as productive when the CDR3 lacked stop codons and remained in frame with V and J, and all other rearrangements were classified as non-productive. Following IMGT convention, CDR3 was defined as the stretch from the second conserved V-encoded cysteine up to the conserved J-encoded phenylalanine. The earlier analysis of about 610 of the donors excluded any sequence lacking an unambiguous match to a single V gene segment. In an earlier analysis of roughly 600 of the donors, a V segment was called functional when productive rearrangements were above 56.7%, and segregating when the standard deviation between donors exceeded 5%. A statistical classification framework was built to diagnose cytomegalovirus status from the catalog of TCR beta chain sequences. In a later analysis, V and J genes were assigned by comparing TCR nucleotide sequences against IMGT/GENE-DB human TR gene sequences. A later analysis assigned CDR3 sequences and most-parsimonious VDJ recombination scenarios with the TCRdist pipeline. In a later analysis, each TCR beta chain was defined by its CDR3 amino acid sequence together with its V-gene family, and reads without a unique V-gene family were excluded. As a way to deal with suspected cross-contamination and a sequencing artifact, a later analysis dropped hundreds of nucleotide sequences that were highly shared and had low generation probability. A later analysis calculated a clonal expansion index for each public chain from normalized within-repertoire ranks of inferred template counts. Generation probabilities in a later analysis came from a VDJ recombination model fitted to out-of-frame rearrangements, and those results were checked against IGoR. Hypergeometric tests were used in a later analysis to score TCR-TCR, TCR-HLA and TCR-CMV co-occurrence, with a repertoire-size bias correction applied to the TCR pairs. A later analysis estimated false discovery rates by permuting HLA or CMV assignments 20 times. In a later analysis, co-occurring TCRs were grouped using DBSCAN, and TCRdist sequence similarity was added for clustering within HLA-allele-positive subsets. Repertoires with fewer than 30,000 or more than 120,000 public chains were left out of co-occurrence clustering, as were about five repertoires with anomalous nucleotide sharing. TCRdb limited this immuneACCESS table to in-frame rearrangements with V and J called. A share of clones is missing; checked studies link under half to unresolved V genes, and the rest is unexplained. That table furnishes V, J and clone size, whereas the DNA furnished D and trimming. A total of some 150,000 clones appear in this sample, roughly 80% of them only once. More than 1.4% of the sample rests with the top ten.

This TCR was sampled from a male donor in good health and CMV-seronegative. Sample: PBMCs. This receptor chain uses TRBV20-1 and TRBJ2-7, with no reliable assignment of the D segment. The CDR3 in this case is CSARAGYEQYF. The nucleotide sequence reads TGCAGTGCTAGAGCCGGCTACGAGCAGTACTTC.